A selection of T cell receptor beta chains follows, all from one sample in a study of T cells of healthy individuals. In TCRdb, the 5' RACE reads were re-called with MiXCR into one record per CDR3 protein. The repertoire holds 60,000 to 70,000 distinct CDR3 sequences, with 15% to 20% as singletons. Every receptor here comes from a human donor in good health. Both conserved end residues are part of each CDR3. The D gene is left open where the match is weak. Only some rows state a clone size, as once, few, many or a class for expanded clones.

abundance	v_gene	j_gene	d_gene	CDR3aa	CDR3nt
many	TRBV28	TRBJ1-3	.	CASSFTNSGNTIYF	TGTGCCAGCAGTTTCACAAACTCTGGAAACACCATATATTTT
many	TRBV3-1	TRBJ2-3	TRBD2	CASSGLGGSTDTQYF	TGTGCCAGCAGCGGACTAGGAGGTTCCACAGATACGCAGTATTTT
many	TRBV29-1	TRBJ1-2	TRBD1	CSLGQGGYGYTF	TGCAGCTTAGGACAGGGGGGTTATGGCTACACCTTC
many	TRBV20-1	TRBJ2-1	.	CSAPRDFRYNEQFF	TGCAGTGCTCCAAGGGACTTCCGCTACAATGAGCAGTTCTTC
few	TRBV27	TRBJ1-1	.	CASGWGGPEAFF	TGTGCCAGCGGGTGGGGGGGCCCTGAAGCTTTCTTT
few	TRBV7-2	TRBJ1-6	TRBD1	CASTRGVVKAPLHF	TGTGCCAGCACCAGGGGGGTAGTAAAGGCACCCCTCCACTTT
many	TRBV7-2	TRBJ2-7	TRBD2	CASSLKTSGRVSSYEQYF	TGTGCCAGCAGCTTAAAGACTAGCGGGAGAGTATCCTCCTACGAGCAGTACTTC
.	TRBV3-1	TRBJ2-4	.	CASSREPAQNIQYF	TGTGCCAGCAGCCGGGAGCCAGCCCAAAACATTCAGTACTTC
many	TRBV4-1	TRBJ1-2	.	CASSQVFGEEPNYGYTF	TGCGCCAGCAGCCAAGTCTTCGGGGAGGAGCCTAACTATGGCTACACCTTC
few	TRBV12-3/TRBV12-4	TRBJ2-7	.	CASSLSPYEQYF	TGTGCCAGCAGTTTAAGTCCTTACGAGCAGTACTTC
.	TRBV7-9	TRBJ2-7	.	CASTFRENPYEQYF	TGTGCCAGCACCTTCCGTGAAAACCCCTACGAGCAGTACTTC
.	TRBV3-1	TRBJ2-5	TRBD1	CASSQDLVDRGQETQYF	TGTGCCAGCAGCCAAGATCTCGTGGACAGGGGCCAAGAGACCCAGTACTTC
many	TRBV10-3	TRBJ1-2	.	CAISQGQFYGYTF	TGTGCCATCAGCCAGGGGCAGTTCTATGGCTACACCTTC
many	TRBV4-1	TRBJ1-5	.	CASSQAKGWNQPQHF	TGCGCCAGCAGCCAAGCGAAGGGATGGAATCAGCCCCAGCATTTT
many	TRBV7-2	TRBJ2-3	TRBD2	CASSQQLAGASTDTQYF	TGTGCCAGCAGCCAACAACTAGCGGGTGCTAGCACAGATACGCAGTATTTT
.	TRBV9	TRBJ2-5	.	CASSVAKSGVGETQYF	TGTGCCAGCAGCGTAGCAAAGTCAGGGGTCGGGGAGACCCAGTACTTC
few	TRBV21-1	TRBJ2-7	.	CASSPGEKRDEQYF	TGTGCCAGCAGCCCAGGGGAAAAGCGGGACGAGCAGTACTTC
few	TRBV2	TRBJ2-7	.	CASSETNPHEQYF	TGTGCCAGCAGTGAAACTAATCCCCACGAGCAGTACTTC
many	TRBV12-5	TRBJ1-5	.	CASGLGFMRQDSNQPQHF	TGTGCTAGTGGTTTGGGGTTCATGAGACAGGATAGCAATCAGCCCCAGCATTTT
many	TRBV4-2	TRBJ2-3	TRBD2	CASSQPSLAGGGYTQYF	TGTGCCAGCAGCCAACCCTCCCTAGCGGGAGGGGGGTATACGCAGTATTTT
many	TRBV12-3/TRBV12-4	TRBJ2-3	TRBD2	CASSLNSGGSSTDTQYF	TGTGCCAGCAGCCTAAATAGCGGGGGCTCTAGCACAGATACGCAGTATTTT
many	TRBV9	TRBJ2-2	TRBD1	CASSARQGATGELFF	TGTGCCAGCAGCGCTAGACAGGGGGCAACCGGGGAGCTGTTTTTT
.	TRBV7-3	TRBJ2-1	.	CVSSFRVGEQFF	TGTGTCAGCAGCTTCAGGGTGGGAGAGCAGTTCTTC
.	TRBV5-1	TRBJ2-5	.	CASSLDYPGETQYF	TGCGCCAGCAGCTTGGATTACCCCGGGGAGACCCAGTACTTC
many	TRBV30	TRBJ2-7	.	CAWSVSRNYEQYF	TGTGCCTGGAGTGTATCTAGGAACTACGAGCAGTACTTC
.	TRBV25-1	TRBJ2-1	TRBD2	CASSGPLAAGGNEQFF	TGTGCCAGCAGTGGACCCCTAGCAGCGGGAGGGAATGAGCAGTTCTTC
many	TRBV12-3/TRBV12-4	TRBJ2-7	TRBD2	CASSFMGSGGEQYF	TGTGCCAGCAGTTTCATGGGTTCGGGGGGCGAGCAGTACTTC
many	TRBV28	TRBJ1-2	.	CASSPTVVTYGYTF	TGTGCCAGCAGCCCCACGGTCGTAACCTATGGCTACACCTTC
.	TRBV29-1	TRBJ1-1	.	CSVTGQMNTEAFF	TGCAGCGTTACCGGACAGATGAACACTGAAGCTTTCTTT
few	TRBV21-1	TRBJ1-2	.	CASSKSGHLGSYGYTF	TGTGCCAGCAGCAAGTCGGGACACCTGGGGTCCTATGGCTACACCTTC
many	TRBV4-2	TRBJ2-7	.	CASSQDLLGYEQYF	TGTGCCAGCAGCCAAGATCTGCTAGGCTACGAGCAGTACTTC
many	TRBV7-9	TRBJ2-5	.	CASSQRTSKETQYF	TGTGCCAGCAGTCAAAGGACATCTAAAGAGACCCAGTACTTC
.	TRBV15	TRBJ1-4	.	CATRGTGGKRNEKLFF	TGTGCCACCAGGGGGACTGGGGGGAAAAGGAATGAAAAACTGTTTTTT
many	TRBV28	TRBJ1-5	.	CASSSPDYQPQHF	TGTGCCAGCAGTTCGCCAGATTATCAGCCCCAGCATTTT
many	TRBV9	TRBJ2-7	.	CASSVAGTDYEQYF	TGTGCCAGCAGCGTAGCTGGGACCGACTACGAGCAGTACTTC
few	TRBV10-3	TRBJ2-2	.	CATRPDQGGNTGELFF	TGTGCCACCCGACCGGATCAGGGGGGAAACACCGGGGAGCTGTTTTTT
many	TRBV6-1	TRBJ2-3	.	CASSELRNGLTDTQYF	TGTGCCAGCAGTGAATTAAGGAACGGACTCACAGATACGCAGTATTTT
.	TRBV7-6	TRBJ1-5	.	CASSLGGVPNQPQHF	TGTGCCAGCAGCTTAGGCGGCGTCCCCAATCAGCCCCAGCATTTT
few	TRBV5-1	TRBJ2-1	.	CASSDPPGANEQFF	TGCGCCAGCAGCGACCCCCCAGGGGCGAATGAGCAGTTCTTC